The 4 T cell receptor beta chains presented below share a single source sample, sequenced in a study of cytomegalovirus exposure and HLA in healthy donors (dated by TCRdb to the late 2010s). Library preparation used the immunoSEQ multiplex PCR assay. A mixture of 60 forward primers for TCR Vbeta segments and 13 reverse primers for TCR Jbeta segments was used in the multiplex PCR. The clones in this table, taken by TCRdb from immuneACCESS, are in-frame only. Not every clone is retained; where verified, under half of the shortfall comes from an unresolved V gene, and the cause of the rest is unknown. A total of about 200,000 clones appear in this sample, approximately 85% of them only once. The ten biggest clones cover around 2.7% of the sample. Input material: PBMCs. All receptors derive from a woman aged 40 to 55 in good health and CMV-seronegative.

The chain combines TRBV7-9 with TRBJ2-5; 7 bases match TRBD2. The CDR3 runs to 17 residues. Germline V gene lookup returns CDR1 SEHNR and CDR2 FQNEAQ (reference sequence). Trimming at V came to 3 bases and at J to 5 bases, leaving 15 bases not matched to a gene. CDR3 sequence reads: CASSFPELAGAFETQYF. DNA of the CDR3: TGTGCCAGCAGCTTCCCCGAACTGGCGGGAGCATTCGAGACCCAGTACTTC.

This clone was seen only once. The genes are TRBV7-2 and TRBJ2-2, with 7 bases matching TRBD2. This CDR3 has 16 amino acids. Germline CDR1 reads SGHTA; CDR2 reads FQGNSA. The trim removed 5 bases at V and 5 bases at J, leaving 11 bases unmatched. The chain's CDR3 is CASSLIGLVMTGELFF. In DNA, the CDR3 is TGTGCCAGCAGCCTGATAGGACTAGTTATGACCGGGGAGCTGTTTTTT.

The chain couples TRBV18 to TRBJ1-5; tentative D call: TRBD1 (6 bases). Germline V lookup: CDR1 KGHSH, CDR2 LQKENI. The CDR3 spans 15 residues. V lost 5 bases to trimming and J lost 0 bases, with 11 bases between them. The CDR3, as DNA: TGTGCCAGCTCAGCGGACAGACATAGCAATCAGCCCCAGCATTTT. Translation: CASSADRHSNQPQHF.

This clone is a singleton in its sample. The V and J genes are TRBV28 and TRBJ1-5; no firm D call. The germline V and J ends were trimmed by 8 bases and 9 bases, with 8 bases remaining between them. Germline V lookup: CDR1 MDHEN, CDR2 SYDVKM. There are 10 residues in the CDR3. The CDR3 DNA is TGTGCCAGCGGCATGTCGCCCCAGCATTTT. Residues: CASGMSPQHF.